Listed below are T cell receptor beta chains from one sample, sequenced in a study of sequential checkpoint blockade in melanoma. Method: immunoSEQ multiplex PCR; TCRdb's copy keeps in-frame clones and lacks some. The sample yields about 12,000 clones, approximately 25% seen once. The sample here was tumor tissue (inferred from file names), taken from a patient given nivolumab and ipilimumab in sequence. These receptors were taken from a human donor with melanoma. The CDR3 runs from the conserved cysteine through the conserved F or W. A D gene is named only where the DNA matches it firmly. Clone sizes are given selectively: once, few, many, or a class where the clone is expanded.

d_call	v_call	j_call	clone_size	cdr3_nt	cdr3_aa
.	TRBV5-1	TRBJ1-4	few	TGCGCCAGCTCTCTGATGGGGGCGATGGATGAAAAACTGTTTTTT	CASSLMGAMDEKLFF
.	TRBV14	TRBJ1-2	.	TGTGCCAGCAGCCATGGGCTGGGAAAGGGAATTTATGGCTACACCTTC	CASSHGLGKGIYGYTF
.	TRBV9	TRBJ2-7	many	TGTGCCAGCAGCCCGGGACTGGCGGGTGAGCAGTACTTC	CASSPGLAGEQYF
.	TRBV6-8	TRBJ2-1	many	TGTGCCACCCGGGGTTTTAAAATCGGGAATGAGCAGTTCTTC	CATRGFKIGNEQFF
.	TRBV14	TRBJ2-1	.	TGTGCCAGCAGCCAACCAGGGGTCCGGGACAACTACAATGAGCAGTTCTTC	CASSQPGVRDNYNEQFF
TRBD2	TRBV5-1	TRBJ2-2	.	TGCGCCAGCAGACAAACCTTTACGGGGGGGAACACCGGGGAGCTGTTTTTT	CASRQTFTGGNTGELFF
.	TRBV6-8	TRBJ2-4	few	TGTGCCAGCAGTTACTCGAGGGGTAGCGCGTTCAAAAACATTCAGTACTTC	CASSYSRGSAFKNIQYF
TRBD1	TRBV5-1	TRBJ1-6	.	TGCGCCAGCAGCTTGGCTGGCAGGGGGCTCTATAATTCACCCCTCCACTTT	CASSLAGRGLYNSPLHF
TRBD2	TRBV28	TRBJ2-3	large	TGTGCCAGCACACTAGCGGGGGAAGATACGCAGTATTTT	CASTLAGEDTQYF
TRBD1	TRBV15	TRBJ1-2	few	TGTGCCACCAGCAGGCGTGCCGGACAGGCTAACTATGGCTACACCTTC	CATSRRAGQANYGYTF
.	TRBV10-2	TRBJ1-6	few	TGCGCCAGCAGTGTTGGGGGGCGATCACCCCTCCACTTT	CASSVGGRSPLHF
TRBD1	TRBV6-8	TRBJ1-2	.	TGTGCCAGCAGGGGACAGTATACTAACTATGGCTACACCTTC	CASRGQYTNYGYTF
TRBD1	TRBV6-7	TRBJ2-7	few	TGTGCCAGCAGTTACTCGATCTTCAGGGGGCGCTGGTCAACGACATACGAGCAGTACTTC	CASSYSIFRGRWSTTYEQYF
.	TRBV11-3	TRBJ1-4	few	TGTGCCAGCAGCTTAGTGGGGACGGTGAATGAAAAACTGTTTTTT	CASSLVGTVNEKLFF
TRBD2	TRBV10-2	TRBJ2-5	few	TGCGCCAGCAGTGAACTAGCGGGGGGGCGCGAGACCCAGTACTTC	CASSELAGGRETQYF
.	TRBV6-8	TRBJ2-3	.	TGTGCCAGCACCCTCGCCAGGAGCACAGATACGCAGTATTTT	CASTLARSTDTQYF
.	TRBV15	TRBJ1-5	.	TGTGCCACCAGCAGAGATAGGACACCAAATCAGCCCCAGCATTTT	CATSRDRTPNQPQHF
TRBD1	TRBV15	TRBJ2-1	few	TGTGCCACCAGCAGAGATGGGACAGAGAGCTCCTACAATGAGCAGTTCTTC	CATSRDGTESSYNEQFF
.	TRBV28	TRBJ1-6	many	TGTGCCAGCAGTTTTCGGGGTGGAGGATCACCCCTCCACTTT	CASSFRGGGSPLHF
TRBD2	TRBV11-3	TRBJ2-3	many	TGTGCCAGCAGCTTAGGACTAGCGGGGGGGCCTGCAGATACGCAGTATTTT	CASSLGLAGGPADTQYF
.	TRBV7-8	TRBJ1-4	.	TGTGCCAGCAGCTTCCGTCACCATAATGAAAAACTGTTTTTT	CASSFRHHNEKLFF
TRBD1	TRBV11-3	TRBJ1-2	few	TGTGCCAGCAGCTTAGATCCCTATCTCGACAGGGGACCCAACTATGGCTACACCTTC	CASSLDPYLDRGPNYGYTF
TRBD2	TRBV6-8	TRBJ2-6	.	TGTGCCATCAGGCCGGGCGGGGGCTCTGGGGCCAACGTCCTGACTTTC	CAIRPGGGSGANVLTF
.	TRBV6-8	TRBJ1-4	.	TGTGCCAGCAGTGATACAGGGATTATACGGTTTTTT	CASSDTGIIRFF
.	TRBV2	TRBJ2-3	.	TGTGCCAGCAGTGAACCTAGCGGCACAGATACGCAGTATTTT	CASSEPSGTDTQYF
.	TRBV9	TRBJ1-4	few	TGTGCCAGCAGCGTAGGTGTGGGGGCAGGGAGTGAAAAACTGTTTTTT	CASSVGVGAGSEKLFF